This TCR beta chain appears in the sequencing data of a study of T cell changes during pregnancy in multiple sclerosis. The V and J ends lost 3 bases and 9 bases respectively, with 22 bases between them. This CDR3 comprises 17 residues. The germline gives CDR1 SGHTS, CDR2 YDEGEE. Repertoires were generated with immunoSEQ multiplex PCR, while TCRdb's copy carries only in-frame clones and drops some. The sample yields fewer than 65,000 clones, 91% seen once. The sequenced sample was peripheral blood, obtained before pregnancy. This clonotype was sampled from a female donor with multiple sclerosis, enrolled in a pregnancy study. The V gene is TRBV5-8, the J gene TRBJ1-6; no reliable D call. CDR3 bases: TGTGCCAGCAGCTCGGATAGGGAGGTAATATGGAGTTCACCCCTCCACTTT. This codes for CASSSDREVIWSSPLHF.